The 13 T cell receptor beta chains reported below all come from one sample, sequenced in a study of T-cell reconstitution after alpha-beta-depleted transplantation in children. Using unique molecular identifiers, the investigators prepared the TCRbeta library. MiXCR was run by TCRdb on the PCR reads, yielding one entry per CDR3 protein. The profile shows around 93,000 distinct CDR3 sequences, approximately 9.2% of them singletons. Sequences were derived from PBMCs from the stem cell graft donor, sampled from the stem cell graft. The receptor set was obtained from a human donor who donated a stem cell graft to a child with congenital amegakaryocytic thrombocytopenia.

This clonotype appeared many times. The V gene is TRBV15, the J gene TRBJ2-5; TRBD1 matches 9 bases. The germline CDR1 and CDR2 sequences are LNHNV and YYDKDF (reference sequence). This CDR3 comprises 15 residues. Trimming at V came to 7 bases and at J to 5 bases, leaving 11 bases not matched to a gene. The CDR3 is CATTNPQDRGETQYF. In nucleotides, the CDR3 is TGTGCCACCACCAATCCCCAGGACAGGGGCGAGACCCAGTACTTC.

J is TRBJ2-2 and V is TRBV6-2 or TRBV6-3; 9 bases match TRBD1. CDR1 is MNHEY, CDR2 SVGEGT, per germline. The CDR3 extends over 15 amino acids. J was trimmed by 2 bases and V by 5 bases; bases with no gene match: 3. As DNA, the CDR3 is TGTGCCAGCAGTCGTACAGGGGGCAACACCGGGGAGCTGTTTTTT. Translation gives CASSRTGGNTGELFF.

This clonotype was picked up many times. The CDR3 is CASSQERGLGVSQYF. CDR3 bases: TGTGCCAGCAGCCAAGAACGCGGCTTGGGAGTTTCGCAGTATTTT. This chain joins TRBV4-2 and TRBJ2-3; maybe TRBD2 (5 bases). This CDR3 has 15 amino acids. Trimming removed 0 bases from V and 10 bases from J, with 17 bases in between. Germline V lookup: CDR1 LGHNA, CDR2 YNFKEQ.

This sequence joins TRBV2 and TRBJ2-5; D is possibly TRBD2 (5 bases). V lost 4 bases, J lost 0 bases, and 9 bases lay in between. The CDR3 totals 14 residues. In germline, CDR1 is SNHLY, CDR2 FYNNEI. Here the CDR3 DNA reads TGTGCCAGCAGTGGGCGGGCGAACCAAGAGACCCAGTACTTC. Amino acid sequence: CASSGRANQETQYF.

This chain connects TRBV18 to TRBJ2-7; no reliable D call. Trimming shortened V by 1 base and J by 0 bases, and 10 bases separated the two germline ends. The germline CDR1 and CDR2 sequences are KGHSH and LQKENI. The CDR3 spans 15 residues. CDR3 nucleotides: TGTGCCAGCTCACCACTGTATGCTACCTCCTACGAGCAGTACTTC. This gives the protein CASSPLYATSYEQYF.

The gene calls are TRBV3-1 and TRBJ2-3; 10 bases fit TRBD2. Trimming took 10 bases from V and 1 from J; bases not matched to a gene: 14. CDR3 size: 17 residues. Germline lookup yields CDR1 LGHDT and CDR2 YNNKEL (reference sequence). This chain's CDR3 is CATTQRASGGRTDTQYF. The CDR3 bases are TGTGCCACCACCCAGCGGGCTAGCGGGGGTCGCACAGATACGCAGTATTTT.

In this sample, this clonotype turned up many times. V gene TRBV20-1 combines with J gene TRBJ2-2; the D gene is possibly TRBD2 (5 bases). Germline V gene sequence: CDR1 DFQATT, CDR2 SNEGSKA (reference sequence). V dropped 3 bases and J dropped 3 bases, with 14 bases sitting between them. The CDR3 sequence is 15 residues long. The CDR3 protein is CSARGRSGYTGELFF. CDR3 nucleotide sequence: TGCAGTGCTAGGGGGAGAAGCGGATACACCGGGGAGCTGTTTTTT.

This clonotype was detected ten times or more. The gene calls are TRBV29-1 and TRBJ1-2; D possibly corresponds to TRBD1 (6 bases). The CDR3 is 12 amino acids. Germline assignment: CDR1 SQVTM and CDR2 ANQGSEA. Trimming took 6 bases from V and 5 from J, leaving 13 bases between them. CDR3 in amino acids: CSVETQGYGYTF. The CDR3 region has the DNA TGCAGCGTAGAAACCCAGGGGTATGGCTACACCTTC.

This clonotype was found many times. The CDR3 reads CASSRQGNVEKLFF. The CDR3 DNA is TGTGCCAGCAGTCGGCAGGGGAACGTTGAAAAACTGTTTTTT. V is TRBV6-5 and J is TRBJ1-4; the D gene is possibly TRBD1 (6 bases). The CDR3 length is 14 residues. Between the trimmed V and J ends, which lost 5 bases and 7 bases, there was a span of 14 bases. CDR1 and CDR2 (germline): MNHEY, SVGAGI.

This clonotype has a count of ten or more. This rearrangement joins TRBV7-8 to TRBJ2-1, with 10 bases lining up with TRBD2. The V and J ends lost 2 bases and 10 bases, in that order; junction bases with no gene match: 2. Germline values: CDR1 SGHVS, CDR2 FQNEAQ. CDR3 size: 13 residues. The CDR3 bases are TGTGCCAGCAGCTTATCACTAGCGGGAGAGCAGTTCTTC. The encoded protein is CASSLSLAGEQFF.

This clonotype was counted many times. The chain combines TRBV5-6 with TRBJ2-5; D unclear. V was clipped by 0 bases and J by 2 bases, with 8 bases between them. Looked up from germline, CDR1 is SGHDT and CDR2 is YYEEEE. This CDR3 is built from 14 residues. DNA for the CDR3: TGTGCCAGCAGCTTGGAGGAATTACAAGAGACCCAGTACTTC. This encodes CASSLEELQETQYF.

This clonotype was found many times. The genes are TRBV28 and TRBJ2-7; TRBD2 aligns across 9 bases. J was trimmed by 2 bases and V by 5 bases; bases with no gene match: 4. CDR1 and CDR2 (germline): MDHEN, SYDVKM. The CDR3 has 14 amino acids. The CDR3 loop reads CASSNSGGTYEQYF. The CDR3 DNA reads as TGTGCCAGCAGTAATAGCGGGGGAACCTACGAGCAGTACTTC.

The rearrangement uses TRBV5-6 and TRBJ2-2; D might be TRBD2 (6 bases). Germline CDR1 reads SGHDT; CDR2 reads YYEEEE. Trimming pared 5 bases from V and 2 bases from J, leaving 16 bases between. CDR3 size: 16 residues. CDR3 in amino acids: CASSPNMGGNTGELFF. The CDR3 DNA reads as TGTGCCAGCAGTCCTAATATGGGGGGAAACACCGGGGAGCTGTTTTTT.